The 9 T cell receptor beta chains below all came from one sample that was sequenced in a study of blood T cells in healthy people across ages. The authors ran a second PCR of 7 to 11 cycles using a sample-barcoded 5' primer and a J-beta primer mix. TCRdb ran MiXCR on the 5' RACE reads and lists one entry per CDR3 protein. The sample yields 750,000 to 950,000 distinct CDR3 sequences, about 55% seen once. Sequenced material: blood. The source is an elderly man in good health.

The chain links TRBV10-2 to TRBJ1-2, with D hard to call. CDR1 and CDR2 from the germline V gene are WSHSY and SAAADI. V lost 2 bases, J lost 2 bases, and 12 bases lay in between. CDR3 length equals 15 residues. The CDR3 spells CASSEPTVGNYGYTF. The CDR3 nucleotides read TGCGCCAGCAGTGAGCCTACTGTAGGGAACTATGGCTACACCTTC.

In nucleotides, the CDR3 is TGTGCCAGCAGTTCCCGACAGGGGATCCGGAACATTCAGTACTTC. Residues: CASSSRQGIRNIQYF. This rearrangement joins TRBV6-5 to TRBJ2-4; 8 bases map to TRBD1. Germline V lookup: CDR1 MNHEY, CDR2 SVGAGI. J was trimmed by 7 bases and V by 4 bases; bases with no gene match: 9. The CDR3 is made up of 15 amino acids.

This clonotype was counted between two and nine times. This chain uses TRBV7-2 with TRBJ1-2; possibly TRBD1 for D (6 bases). This CDR3 contains 17 residues. CDR1 is SGHTA and CDR2 is FQGNSA in the germline V gene. Between the trimmed V and J ends, which lost 5 bases and 4 bases, there was a span of 23 bases. CDR3 protein: CASSPGLRGLPGYGYTF. The CDR3 DNA is TGTGCCAGCAGCCCCGGGCTCAGGGGCCTCCCGGGCTATGGCTACACCTTC.

In its sample, this clonotype was seen many times. The chain is built from TRBV27 and TRBJ2-7, with D uncertain. There are 14 residues in the CDR3. Trimming left V 3 bases short and J 0 bases short, with 9 bases between. The germline gives CDR1 MNHEY, CDR2 SMNVEV (reference sequence). CDR3 bases: TGTGCCAGCAGTTTCAACCGTGGCTCCTACGAGCAGTACTTC. Translating gives CASSFNRGSYEQYF.

Only a few counts were recorded for this clonotype. The chain uses TRBV6-5 and TRBJ2-7, with 7 bases lining up with TRBD2. The V segment lost 3 bases and the J segment 6 bases; nucleotides outside the gene matches: 5. Germline CDR1 is MNHEY and CDR2 is SVGAGI. This CDR3 is built from 13 residues. The CDR3 region is CASSYAGAPEQYF. CDR3 bases: TGTGCCAGCAGTTATGCGGGAGCTCCCGAGCAGTACTTC.

The chain joins TRBV4-2 to TRBJ2-1, with D possibly called TRBD1 or TRBD2 (5 bases each). Per germline, CDR1 LGHNA and CDR2 YNFKEQ. The CDR3 totals 15 residues. The V and J ends lost 4 bases and 7 bases respectively, with 17 bases between them. The CDR3 spells CASSPRELGGNEQFF. For the CDR3, the DNA is TGTGCCAGCAGCCCCAGGGAACTAGGTGGGAATGAGCAGTTCTTC.

The chain uses TRBV6-6 and TRBJ2-7; TRBD1 matches at 10 bases. The CDR3 is 15 residues long. With 5 bases clipped from V and 5 bases from J, the junction kept 9 bases outside the gene matches. Germline V gene lookup returns CDR1 MNHNY and CDR2 SVGAGI (reference sequence). CDR3 coding DNA: TGTGCCAGCAGTGGACAGGGGGTTGGGTCCCACGAGCAGTACTTC. Translation gives CASSGQGVGSHEQYF.

The chain carries TRBV4-1 and TRBJ2-7; D not certain. Trimming took off 4 bases at V and 0 bases at J, with 16 bases between the two ends. The germline V gene encodes CDR1 MGHRA and CDR2 YSYEKL. This CDR3 has 16 residues. The CDR3 DNA reads TGCGCCAGCAGCCCGACCCCCCTGGGAAGCTCCTACGAGCAGTACTTC. Protein: CASSPTPLGSSYEQYF.

CDR3 DNA sequence: TGCAGCGTTGAAGAGGGACAGGGTGGCAATCAGCCCCAGCATTTT. Protein: CSVEEGQGGNQPQHF. V and J are TRBV29-1 and TRBJ1-5, with 9 bases matching TRBD1. This CDR3 spans 15 amino acids. In germline, CDR1 is SQVTM, CDR2 ANQGSEA. Trimming at V came to 0 bases and at J to 2 bases, leaving 2 bases not matched to a gene. Full variable domain (remainder filled in from reference TRBV29-1 and TRBJ1-5): SAVISQKPSRDICQRGTSLTIQCQVDSQVTMMFWYRQQPGQSLTLIATANQGSEATYESGFVIDKFPISRPNLTFSTLTVSNMSPEDSSIYLCSVEEGQGGNQPQHFGDGTRLSIL.